A selection of T cell receptor beta chains follows, all from one sample in a study of blood T cells in healthy people across ages. TCRdb analysed the 5' RACE reads with MiXCR anew, one entry per CDR3 protein. This table has 700,000 or so distinct CDR3 sequences, roughly 43% appearing once. The sample comprised blood. These receptors came from a man aged 80 or over in good health. CDR3s include the opening cysteine and the closing phenylalanine or tryptophan. A D gene is named only where the DNA matches it firmly. Part of the rows lack a size; the others show once, few, many or a class for expanded clones.

J: TRBJ1-1
V: TRBV7-9
D: -
size: -
DNA: TGTGCCAGCGGCTTAGCTCAGACGAACACTGAAGCTTTCTTT
CDR3: CASGLAQTNTEAFF

J: TRBJ2-2
V: TRBV7-9
D: TRBD2
size: -
DNA: TGTGCCAGCAGCACCTCGACAATCCGGGAGGCGAACACCGGGGAGCTGTTTTTT
CDR3: CASSTSTIREANTGELFF

J: TRBJ2-1
V: TRBV20-1
D: -
size: -
DNA: TGCAGTGCTAGGTTTGATAGAAACAATGAGCAGTTCTTC
CDR3: CSARFDRNNEQFF

J: TRBJ2-4
V: TRBV4-3
D: -
size: many
DNA: TGCGCCAGCAGCCAAGTTTCCAGCGGCCAAAACATTCAGTACTTC
CDR3: CASSQVSSGQNIQYF

J: TRBJ2-5
V: TRBV12-3/TRBV12-4
D: TRBD2
size: -
DNA: TGTGCCAGCAGTCCGGGACTAGCGGGAGATGTAGGGGAGACCCAGTACTTC
CDR3: CASSPGLAGDVGETQYF

J: TRBJ2-1
V: TRBV3-1
D: -
size: few
DNA: TGTGCCAGCAGCCAAGCGGACCGACGGTTGTTGTTCCACAATGAGCAGTTCTTC
CDR3: CASSQADRRLLFHNEQFF

J: TRBJ1-5
V: TRBV5-6
D: -
size: few
DNA: TGTGCCAGCAGCTCAGGGACGGCAAATCAGCCCCAGCATTTT
CDR3: CASSSGTANQPQHF

J: TRBJ2-5
V: TRBV7-2
D: -
size: -
DNA: TGTGCCAGCAGCGTGGAGATCCTCCAAGAGACCCAGTACTTC
CDR3: CASSVEILQETQYF

J: TRBJ2-1
V: TRBV6-2/TRBV6-3
D: TRBD1
size: -
DNA: TGTGCCAGCAGAACTGGACAGGGGTACAATGAGCAGTTCTTC
CDR3: CASRTGQGYNEQFF

J: TRBJ1-2
V: TRBV11-2
D: TRBD1
size: -
DNA: TGTGCCAGCAGCTTAGTGCAGGGGACAGGGGGCTATGGCTACACCTTC
CDR3: CASSLVQGTGGYGYTF

J: TRBJ2-7
V: TRBV27
D: TRBD1
size: -
DNA: TGTGCCAGCTCGTTATCCCCCGGGACAGCCTCCTACGGGCAGTACTTC
CDR3: CASSLSPGTASYGQYF

J: TRBJ2-6
V: TRBV13
D: -
size: few
DNA: TGTGCCAGCAGCGGGGGCGGCACCACGGGAGGGGCCAACGTCCTGACTTTC
CDR3: CASSGGGTTGGANVLTF

J: TRBJ2-1
V: TRBV4-1
D: -
size: -
DNA: TGCGCCAGCAGCCAAGATGGCCCCCTAGGGGAGCAGTTCTTC
CDR3: CASSQDGPLGEQFF

J: TRBJ2-5
V: TRBV2
D: -
size: -
DNA: TGTGCCAGCAGTGAAGGCCCGGGCAGGGGATCAGAGACCCAGTACTTC
CDR3: CASSEGPGRGSETQYF

J: TRBJ2-3
V: TRBV6-5
D: -
size: -
DNA: TGTGCCAGCAGTTACCGTCAGGGCAACACAGATACGCTGTATTTT
CDR3: CASSYRQGNTDTLYF

J: TRBJ1-4
V: TRBV6-2/TRBV6-3
D: -
size: few
DNA: TGTGCCAGCAGTTACTCGAAGCAGCCTCTTGATGAAAAACTGTTTTTT
CDR3: CASSYSKQPLDEKLFF

J: TRBJ1-2
V: TRBV7-2
D: -
size: many
DNA: TGTGCCAGCAAAGACAAAGACCGAAACTATGGCTACACCTTC
CDR3: CASKDKDRNYGYTF

J: TRBJ2-6
V: TRBV15
D: TRBD2
size: -
DNA: TGTGCCACCAGCAGAGGGGGTCGGGGGGTTAGCTCTGGGGCCAACGTCCTGACTTTC
CDR3: CATSRGGRGVSSGANVLTF

J: TRBJ1-5
V: TRBV7-9
D: TRBD1
size: -
DNA: TGTGCCAGCAGCTTAGGGGAGCCGGGACAGCTTGGTCAGCCCCAGCATTTT
CDR3: CASSLGEPGQLGQPQHF

J: TRBJ1-2
V: TRBV28
D: -
size: -
DNA: TGTGCCAGCAGTTTACCCTCGGCCGGGGCGCAGGGCTACACCTTC
CDR3: CASSLPSAGAQGYTF

J: TRBJ2-7
V: TRBV28
D: -
size: -
DNA: TGTGCCAGCAGTTCACTCGTTAGGACGGCCACCTACAATGAGCAGTACTTC
CDR3: CASSSLVRTATYNEQYF

J: TRBJ1-1
V: TRBV4-3
D: -
size: -
DNA: TGCGCCAGCAGCCAGGGAGGACGGTATGAAGCTTTCTTT
CDR3: CASSQGGRYEAFF

J: TRBJ2-3
V: TRBV20-1
D: TRBD2
size: -
DNA: TGCAGTGCTAGCGGGCTAGCGGGTTTTGCAGATACGCAGTATTTT
CDR3: CSASGLAGFADTQYF

J: TRBJ2-6
V: TRBV25-1
D: TRBD2
size: -
DNA: TGTGCCAGCAGTGCGGGAGGGGAGTCTGGGGCCAACGTCCTGACTTTC
CDR3: CASSAGGESGANVLTF

J: TRBJ2-3
V: TRBV20-1
D: -
size: -
DNA: TGCAGTGCTAGAGATCCTGGGATAAGCACAGATACGCAGTATTTT
CDR3: CSARDPGISTDTQYF

J: TRBJ2-7
V: TRBV29-1
D: -
size: many
DNA: TGCAGCGCCACCTCAGCCCCGAGGCCCTACGAGCAGTACTTC
CDR3: CSATSAPRPYEQYF

J: TRBJ2-7
V: TRBV7-2
D: -
size: once
DNA: TGTGCCAGCAGCTTAAGGGGGGGGCTCTACGAGCAGTACTTC
CDR3: CASSLRGGLYEQYF

J: TRBJ2-1
V: TRBV20-1
D: TRBD1
size: -
DNA: TGCAGTGCTAGATCGGGACAGGGTACCCCCAATGAGCAGTTCTTC
CDR3: CSARSGQGTPNEQFF

J: TRBJ1-1
V: TRBV7-9
D: TRBD1
size: few
DNA: TGTGCCAGCAGCCGAGTGGGACAGGGGAACACTGAAGCTTTCTTT
CDR3: CASSRVGQGNTEAFF

J: TRBJ2-1
V: TRBV7-2
D: -
size: -
DNA: TGTGCCAGCGCCAGCCCAGGGGCCTCCTACAATGAGCAGTTCTTC
CDR3: CASASPGASYNEQFF

J: TRBJ2-6
V: TRBV19
D: -
size: -
DNA: TGTGCCAGTAGTTCGTCCGGCTCTGGGGCCAACGTCCTGACTTTC
CDR3: CASSSSGSGANVLTF

J: TRBJ2-3
V: TRBV7-3
D: -
size: few
DNA: TGTGCCAGCAGCTTAGACATGCGTCACGCAGATACGCAGTATTTT
CDR3: CASSLDMRHADTQYF

J: TRBJ1-4
V: TRBV6-1
D: -
size: few
DNA: TGTGCCAGCAGTGAAAGGAGGGGGGCAACTAATGAAAAACTGTTTTTT
CDR3: CASSERRGATNEKLFF